Described below is a single TCR beta chain sequence and its context. Its antigen is not known. These data originate in a study of beta chain features in type 1 diabetes. The wider study: Age, gender and cell yields were similar between patients and healthy donors. General study results and limits: Type 1 diabetes patients had fewer VDJ junction insertions and more deletions. Shorter TCRB CDR3s, moderately but significantly so, marked every one of the four CD4+ subsets in Type 1 diabetes patients. Unsettled here was the matter of whether HLA type influences TCRB rearrangement.

Investigators reverse transcribed all isolated RNA, so they sequenced expressed TCRB transcripts. Profiled with immunoSEQ multiplex PCR; TCRdb holds only in-frame clones, not every one. Of under 200,000 clones in the sample, 10% to 13% were seen once. Trimming took 2 bases from V and 9 from J; bases not matched to a gene: 9. Germline V gene data show CDR1 as LNHNV and CDR2 as YYDKDF (reference sequence). This CDR3 is 14 amino acids long. The authors obtained over 95% purity in all sorted populations. The J gene is TRBJ1-1, the V gene TRBV15; the match to TRBD1 covers 7 bases. Sequenced material: central memory CD4+ T cells from blood. The sequence came from a man aged 25-40 years with type 1 diabetes. CDR3 sequence (DNA): TGTGCCACCAGCAGACCCACAGGGGAGGAAAAAGCTTTCTTT. Amino acids: CATSRPTGEEKAFF.